One sample yielded the 5 T cell receptor beta chains listed below, sequenced in a study of shared clonotypes between healthy human individuals. Libraries were prepared by immunoSEQ multiplex PCR; TCRdb keeps only in-frame clonotypes and omits some of them. The sample shows 650,000 to 800,000 clones, around 90% of them seen only once. Naive CD8 cells comprised CD45RO-negative, CCR7-positively selected cells, excluding terminally differentiated effector memory CD45RA+ cells. Sequenced material: naive CD8+ T cells sorted from blood. The receptors here all came from a man aged 30 to 39 in good health.

The chain combines TRBV5-1 with TRBJ2-7, with D tentatively TRBD1 (5 bases). Germline assignment: CDR1 SGHRS and CDR2 YFSETQ. V dropped 6 bases and J dropped 0 bases, with 16 bases sitting between them. The length of the CDR3 is 15 residues. The CDR3 spells CASMYETAFSYEQYF. Here the CDR3 DNA reads TGCGCCAGCATGTACGAGACAGCCTTCTCCTACGAGCAGTACTTC.

The sample holds many counts of this clone. The chain carries TRBV27 and TRBJ1-2; D call uncertain. Germline values: CDR1 MNHEY, CDR2 SMNVEV (reference sequence). This CDR3 has 13 residues. V gave up 0 bases and J gave up 5 bases, with 7 bases separating them. The CDR3 DNA is TGTGCCAGCAGTTTATCCGGAATGTATGGCTACACCTTC. Encoded protein: CASSLSGMYGYTF.

V usage is TRBV4-1 and J usage is TRBJ1-2, with a tentative D call TRBD1 (6 bases). The V and J ends lost 0 bases and 7 bases respectively, with 15 bases between them. Germline V gene sequence: CDR1 MGHRA, CDR2 YSYEKL. There are 15 residues in the CDR3. The CDR3 here is CASSQDWGAGSGYTF. Here the CDR3 DNA reads TGCGCCAGCAGCCAAGATTGGGGGGCCGGCAGTGGCTACACCTTC.

The chain recombines TRBV6-6 with TRBJ1-3; D gene ambiguous. This CDR3 comprises 15 residues. Germline-derived CDR1 and CDR2 are MNHNY and SVGAGI (reference sequence). V lost 6 bases, J lost 0 bases, and 12 bases lay in between. CDR3 region: CASSLAQVSGNTIYF. CDR3 bases: TGTGCCAGCAGCCTGGCGCAGGTCTCTGGAAACACCATATATTTT.

The V call is TRBV5-5, the J call TRBJ2-5, with 10 bases lining up with TRBD1. Looked up from germline, CDR1 is SGHKS and CDR2 is YYEKEE (reference sequence). With 4 bases clipped from V and 4 bases from J, the junction kept 7 bases outside the gene matches. CDR3 length: 15 residues. CDR3 amino acids: CASSTWDRGLETQYF. For the CDR3, the DNA is TGTGCCAGCAGCACGTGGGACAGGGGTTTAGAGACCCAGTACTTC.